This section outlines one TCR beta chain sequence together with its context. Profiled with immunoSEQ multiplex PCR; TCRdb holds only in-frame clones, not every one. The table has around 160,000 clones, around nine tenths seen once. The entry originates in a study of blood T cell repertoires in COVID-19. Seattle enrolled patients during active infection and tracked them longitudinally. The germline V gene has CDR1 WNHNN and CDR2 SYGVQD (reference sequence). There are 15 residues in the CDR3. Between the trimmed V and J ends, which lost 3 bases and 6 bases, there was a span of 17 bases. The sequence was collected from a woman aged 70-85 years with COVID-19, enrolled during active disease. Material for sequencing was peripheral blood. This chain joins TRBV10-1 and TRBJ1-2; D might be TRBD1 (5 bases). CDR3 coding DNA: TGCGCCAGCAGTGACGGAGGGGCCGGAACGAATGGCTACACCTTC. Its protein product is CASSDGGAGTNGYTF.